A selection of T cell receptor beta chains follows, all from one sample in a study of beta chain features in type 1 diabetes. Profiling relied on immunoSEQ multiplex PCR, and the TCRdb table lists in-frame clones only, not all of them. The sample shows almost 350,000 clones, 9.3% of them seen only once. The sample consisted of central memory CD4+ T cells from blood. The source is a man younger than 40 with type 1 diabetes. The CDR3 runs from the conserved cysteine through the conserved F or W. The D gene is left open where the match is weak. Part of the rows lack a size; the others show once, few, many or a class for expanded clones.

J,D,size,V,CDR3,DNA
TRBJ2-7,.,few,TRBV6-6,CASSYSTDPAEYF,TGTGCCAGCAGTTACTCGACCGATCCCGCAGAGTACTTC
TRBJ1-1,.,.,TRBV18,CASSIGDTEAFF,TGTGCCAGCTCAATTGGGGACACTGAAGCTTTCTTT
TRBJ2-1,TRBD1,few,TRBV28,CASSLSPGTDNEQFF,TGTGCCAGCAGTTTAAGCCCCGGGACAGACAATGAGCAGTTCTTC
TRBJ2-7,.,.,TRBV10-2,CASSELRRLSSYEQYF,TGCGCCAGCAGTGAGCTCCGCAGGCTCAGCTCCTACGAGCAGTACTTC
TRBJ2-2,TRBD1,.,TRBV9,CASSPLDRGGGELFF,TGTGCCAGCAGCCCCTTGGACAGGGGAGGCGGGGAGCTGTTTTTT
TRBJ1-2,.,.,TRBV10-3,CAISDRVQVYGYTF,TGTGCCATCAGTGACAGGGTGCAGGTCTATGGCTACACCTTC
TRBJ2-2,.,few,TRBV6-1,CASSGVANPGELFF,TGTGCCAGCAGCGGCGTGGCCAACCCCGGGGAGCTGTTTTTT
TRBJ2-1,TRBD1,.,TRBV12-5,CASGLGQGYYNEQFF,TGTGCTAGTGGCCTGGGACAGGGGTACTACAATGAGCAGTTCTTC
TRBJ2-1,TRBD1,few,TRBV29-1,CSARPGTGSYNEQFF,TGCAGCGCTCGTCCGGGGACAGGGAGCTACAATGAGCAGTTCTTC
TRBJ1-5,.,.,TRBV4-3,CASSQEFREDQPQHF,TGCGCCAGCAGCCAAGAATTCCGGGAGGATCAGCCCCAGCATTTT
TRBJ2-5,.,.,TRBV7-2,CASCPSYQETQYF,TGTGCCAGCTGCCCCTCGTACCAAGAGACCCAGTACTTC
TRBJ2-7,TRBD1,few,TRBV30,CAWNNLGQGDAEQYF,TGTGCCTGGAATAACCTGGGACAGGGGGATGCCGAGCAGTACTTC
TRBJ1-4,.,few,TRBV18,CASFARGTNEKLFF,TGTGCCAGCTTCGCCAGGGGAACTAATGAAAAACTGTTTTTT
TRBJ1-4,TRBD1,.,TRBV11-2,CASSLADRGLEKLFF,TGTGCCAGCAGCTTAGCGGACAGGGGGCTTGAAAAACTGTTTTTT
TRBJ1-6,TRBD1,.,TRBV18,CASAKDRGDSPLHF,TGTGCCAGCGCGAAGGACAGGGGAGATTCACCCCTCCACTTT
TRBJ1-1,TRBD1,few,TRBV30,CAWSSDRGTEAFF,TGTGCCTGGAGTTCCGACAGGGGAACTGAAGCTTTCTTT
TRBJ2-5,.,.,TRBV2,CASSPLLELGETQYF,TGTGCCAGCAGTCCCCTACTAGAGTTAGGGGAGACCCAGTACTTC
TRBJ1-5,TRBD1,few,TRBV7-2,CASSGTGNQPQHF,TGTGCCAGCAGCGGGACAGGCAATCAGCCCCAGCATTTT
TRBJ2-3,TRBD2,few,TRBV28,CASSSSGTTDTQYF,TGTGCCAGCAGTTCTAGCGGGACCACAGATACGCAGTATTTT
TRBJ2-7,.,.,TRBV28,CASSSLNFYEQYF,TGTGCCAGCAGTTCTCTTAATTTCTACGAGCAGTACTTC
TRBJ2-3,TRBD2,.,TRBV7-2,CASSLARGGVKDTQYF,TGTGCCAGCAGCTTAGCCCGCGGGGGGGTCAAGGATACGCAGTATTTT
TRBJ2-1,.,.,TRBV5-4,CASSLAQMDEQFF,TGTGCCAGCAGCTTGGCCCAGATGGATGAGCAGTTCTTC
TRBJ2-3,TRBD2,few,TRBV10-2,CASSDPSGGATDTQYF,TGCGCCAGCAGTGACCCTAGCGGGGGGGCCACAGATACGCAGTATTTT
TRBJ2-7,TRBD1,.,TRBV28,CASRRGTGQRYEQYF,TGTGCCAGCAGACGAGGCACGGGACAGAGATACGAGCAGTACTTC
TRBJ1-6,.,.,TRBV10-3,CAISVGDSPLHF,TGTGCCATCAGTGTGGGTGATTCACCCCTCCACTTT
TRBJ2-7,TRBD1,.,TRBV5-1,CASSSTTDRQGREQYF,TGCGCCAGCAGCTCCACAACGGACAGGCAGGGGCGTGAGCAGTACTTC
TRBJ1-2,.,.,TRBV19,CASSQGSDYGYTF,TGTGCCAGTAGTCAAGGTAGTGACTATGGCTACACCTTC
TRBJ2-3,.,few,TRBV5-1,CASSPGRAGYTDTQYF,TGCGCCAGCAGCCCGGGAAGGGCGGGGTACACAGATACGCAGTATTTT
TRBJ2-1,.,few,TRBV7-2,CASSLSSGEQFF,TGTGCCAGCAGCTTGTCCAGTGGTGAGCAGTTCTTC